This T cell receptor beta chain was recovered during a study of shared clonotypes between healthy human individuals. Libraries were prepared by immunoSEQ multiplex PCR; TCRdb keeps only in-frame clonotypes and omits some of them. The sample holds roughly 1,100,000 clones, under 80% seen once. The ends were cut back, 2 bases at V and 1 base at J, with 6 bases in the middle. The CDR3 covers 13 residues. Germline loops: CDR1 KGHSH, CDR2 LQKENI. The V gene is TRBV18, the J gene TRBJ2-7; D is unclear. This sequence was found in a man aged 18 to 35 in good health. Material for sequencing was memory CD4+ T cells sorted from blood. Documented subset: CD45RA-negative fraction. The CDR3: CASSPDISYEQYF. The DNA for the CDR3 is TGTGCCAGCTCACCAGACATTTCCTACGAGCAGTACTTC.